These 20 T cell receptor beta chains came from one sample sequenced in a study of PD-L1 blockade in urothelial cancer. Sequencing used immunoSEQ multiplex PCR; TCRdb keeps in-frame clones, though not all of them. This table holds roughly 40,000 clones, approximately 80% found once. This specimen consisted of PBMCs, obtained around atezolizumab (anti-PD-L1) treatment. The receptors originated from a man in his sixties or seventies with urothelial cancer.

The genes are TRBV18 and TRBJ1-1; D is uncertain. The V gene lost 1 base and the J gene lost 6 bases, with 9 bases spanning the gap. Germline-derived CDR1 and CDR2 are KGHSH and LQKENI. The CDR3 is made up of 13 amino acids. CDR3 region: CASSPLRTAEAFF. As DNA, the CDR3 is TGTGCCAGCTCACCACTAAGAACAGCTGAAGCTTTCTTT. The variable domain in full, with the rest retrieved from reference TRBV18 and TRBJ1-1, is NAGVMQNPRHLVRRRGQEARLRCSPMKGHSHVYWYRQLPEEGLKFMVYLQKENIIDESGMPKERFSAEFPKEGPSILRIQQVVRGDSAAYFCASSPLRTAEAFFGQGTRLTVV.

This chain uses TRBV28 with TRBJ1-1; no clear D. The germline V gene has CDR1 MDHEN and CDR2 SYDVKM. The CDR3 covers 13 residues. V shed 5 bases and J shed 1 base, with 8 bases lying between them. The CDR3 DNA is TGTGCCAGCAGTGAGCCTTCGAACACTGAAGCTTTCTTT. Translation gives CASSEPSNTEAFF.

The rearrangement uses TRBV6-5 and TRBJ1-2; D remains ambiguous. Germline assignment: CDR1 MNHEY and CDR2 SVGAGI. The CDR3 sequence is 12 residues long. Trimming removed 2 bases from V and 4 bases from J, with 5 bases in between. DNA of the CDR3: TGTGCCAGCAGTTACGGCGGCTATGGCTACACCTTC. Amino acids: CASSYGGYGYTF.

The chain recombines TRBV7-9 with TRBJ2-7, with D uncertain. Germline CDR1 SEHNR, CDR2 FQNEAQ (reference sequence). V lost 1 base to trimming and J lost 0 bases, with 4 bases between them. The CDR3 spans 13 residues. The CDR3 bases are TGTGCCAGCAGCTTAGACAGCTCCTACGAGCAGTACTTC. This gives the protein CASSLDSSYEQYF.

The V call is TRBV28, the J call TRBJ2-4; D perhaps matches TRBD1 (6 bases). This CDR3 has 16 residues. Looked up from germline, CDR1 is MDHEN and CDR2 is SYDVKM. Between the trimmed V and J ends, which lost 5 bases and 7 bases, there was a span of 21 bases. As DNA, the CDR3 is TGTGCCAGCAGTGCCCCGTCAGGGGTACATGGGAACATTCAGTACTTC. Translation gives CASSAPSGVHGNIQYF.

In its sample, this clone was seen once. The chain carries TRBV9 and TRBJ2-5, with TRBD1 identical over 10 bases. The junction had 13 bases not matched to a gene; V was cut back by 4 bases and J by 4 bases. The germline CDR1 and CDR2 sequences are SGDLS and YYNGEE. This CDR3 region has 17 residues. This CDR3 is CASSTDSGTGEIETQYF. As DNA, the CDR3 is TGTGCCAGCAGCACCGACTCCGGGACAGGGGAGATAGAGACCCAGTACTTC.

This chain links TRBV6-6 with TRBJ1-2, with TRBD1 matching over 10 bases. The V and J ends lost 6 bases and 7 bases, in that order; junction bases with no gene match: 5. Germline lookup yields CDR1 MNHNY and CDR2 SVGAGI (reference sequence). This CDR3 is 13 amino acids long. In DNA form, the CDR3 reads TGTGCCAGCAGCCTCCGGGACAGGGGTGGCTACACCTTC. Translated: CASSLRDRGGYTF.

V is TRBV7-9 and J is TRBJ1-1, with D possibly being TRBD1 (5 bases). The CDR3 runs 14 residues. Trimming removed 5 bases at V and 6 bases at J, with 16 bases between. Per the germline V gene, CDR1 is SEHNR and CDR2 is FQNEAQ (reference sequence). CDR3 amino acids: CASSGGGGWAEAFF. CDR3 bases: TGTGCCAGCAGCGGGGGGGGAGGCTGGGCTGAAGCTTTCTTT.

In its sample, this clone was seen once. The chain links TRBV29-1 to TRBJ1-2; a possible D gene is TRBD1 (6 bases). CDR1 SQVTM and CDR2 ANQGSEA come from the germline V gene. The CDR3 is 14 amino acids. With 2 bases removed from V and 5 bases from J, the gap between germline ends came to 15 bases. This chain's CDR3 is CSVESGGLGYGYTF. The CDR3 DNA reads TGCAGCGTTGAAAGCGGGGGCTTAGGGTATGGCTACACCTTC.

DNA for the CDR3: TGTGCCAGCAGTTTATACCTCGGCAGGGTTACTGAAGCTTTCTTT. This translates into CASSLYLGRVTEAFF. The chain recombines TRBV28 with TRBJ1-1; D is possibly TRBD1 (5 bases). The germline V and J ends were trimmed by 1 base and 5 bases, with 14 bases remaining between them. The CDR3 consists of 15 residues. CDR1 is MDHEN and CDR2 is SYDVKM in the germline V gene.

The V call is TRBV6-1, the J call TRBJ2-3; D is perhaps TRBD1 (6 bases). The CDR3 has 15 residues. CDR1 and CDR2 from the germline V gene are MNHNS and SASEGT. Trimming removed 2 bases at V and 7 bases at J, with 16 bases between. In nucleotides, the CDR3 is TGTGCCAGCAGTGAAAGCGGTATCGGGACAAATACGCAGTATTTT. Encoded protein: CASSESGIGTNTQYF.

The V and J genes are TRBV7-2 and TRBJ1-2; 11 nucleotides align to TRBD1. There are 14 residues in the CDR3. Per the germline V gene, CDR1 is SGHTA and CDR2 is FQGNSA. Trimming took 6 bases from V and 2 from J; bases not matched to a gene: 2. The CDR3 DNA follows: TGTGCCAGCAGTGGACAGGGGGCGAACTATGGCTACACCTTC. Translated: CASSGQGANYGYTF.

The chain joins TRBV4-3 to TRBJ2-1, with TRBD1 identical over 7 bases. The germline V gene has CDR1 LGHNA and CDR2 YSLEER. The V gene end was trimmed by 4 bases and the J gene end by 5 bases; junction bases not matched to a gene: 8. The CDR3 length is 15 residues. The CDR3 loop reads CASSPRQGQNNEQFF. CDR3 nucleotides: TGCGCCAGCAGCCCCCGACAGGGACAGAACAATGAGCAGTTCTTC.

J is TRBJ1-5 and V is TRBV7-9; D may be TRBD1 (5 bases). This CDR3 has 16 residues. Deletions cut 5 bases from V and 1 base from J, with 15 bases between. CDR1 is SEHNR and CDR2 is FQNEAQ in the germline V gene (reference sequence). As DNA, the CDR3 is TGTGCCAGCAGCCCCAGTCCCGGGGGAAGCAATCAGCCCCAGCATTTT. It specifies CASSPSPGGSNQPQHF.

The CDR3 DNA reads as TGTGCCAGCAGCCGACCGGGGGAGACCCAGTACTTC. Its translation is CASSRPGETQYF. This chain uses TRBV7-3 with TRBJ2-5, with D possibly being TRBD2 (5 bases). The CDR3 length is 12 residues. Trimming removed 5 bases at V and 5 bases at J, with 9 bases between. Germline V gene lookup returns CDR1 SGHTA and CDR2 FQGTGA.

V usage is TRBV5-4 and J usage is TRBJ2-7; 11 bases agree with TRBD2. Germline assignment: CDR1 SGHNT and CDR2 YYREEE (reference sequence). Unmatched junction bases numbered 4, after V lost 2 bases and J lost 3 bases. This CDR3 comprises 15 residues. CDR3 nucleotide sequence: TGTGCCAGCAGCTTCTCGGGACTAGCGGACTACGAGCAGTACTTC. It codes for CASSFSGLADYEQYF.

The chain links TRBV6-1 to TRBJ1-2, with D possibly TRBD1 on 6 matching bases. The CDR3 has 19 residues. Trimming removed 6 bases at V and 2 bases at J, with 28 bases between. In germline, CDR1 is MNHNS, CDR2 SASEGT. The CDR3 nucleotides read TGTGCCAGCAGCGAAAACTGGCAGGGCCAAACAGGGCGGAACTATGGCTACACCTTC. Protein sequence: CASSENWQGQTGRNYGYTF.

The chain uses TRBV28 and TRBJ1-2; D call uncertain. Germline V gives CDR1 MDHEN, CDR2 SYDVKM. Trimming took off 5 bases at V and 4 bases at J, with 11 bases between the two ends. The CDR3 consists of 13 residues. The CDR3 nucleotides are TGTGCCAGCAGTCCAACCGGGGTCTATGGCTACACCTTC. Its protein product is CASSPTGVYGYTF.

The chain carries TRBV5-8 and TRBJ2-1; 8 nucleotides agree with TRBD1. Germline lookup yields CDR1 SGHTS and CDR2 YDEGEE. The CDR3 runs to 15 residues. V lost 0 bases, J lost 4 bases, and 3 bases stayed unmatched. The CDR3 coding sequence is TGTGCCAGCAGCTTGGGGACAGGGTCATACAATGAGCAGTTCTTC. Translation: CASSLGTGSYNEQFF.

V is TRBV11-2 and J is TRBJ2-3; 10 bases align to TRBD2. The J segment lost 0 bases and the V segment lost 5 bases, leaving 11 bases of the junction unmatched. CDR1 is SGHAT, CDR2 FQNNGV, per germline. The CDR3 is made up of 18 amino acids. In DNA, the CDR3 is TGTGCCAGCAGCGACCCCTTCACTAGCGGGGTTAGCACAGATACGCAGTATTTT. Encoded protein: CASSDPFTSGVSTDTQYF.